This entry features one T cell receptor beta chain sequence. Antigen: not known. Each TCR beta cDNA library carried unique molecular identifiers. With roughly 1 to 11 million T cells as the source, roughly 0.5 million cDNA molecules resulted. A single record per CDR3 protein comes from TCRdb applying MiXCR to the PCR reads. The table has hundreds of thousands of distinct CDR3 sequences, about 53% seen once. The record originates from a study of post-analysis software for immune sequencing data. Broader study findings: There was significantly lower normalized Chao1 diversity in multiple sclerosis patients than in controls.

The sequence derives from a girl between 10 and 17 years old with multiple sclerosis. Sequenced sample: blood.

The CDR3 protein is CSVTRDGWNTGELFF. CDR3 sequence (DNA): TGCAGCGTTACACGGGACGGCTGGAACACCGGGGAGCTGTTTTTT. The chain combines TRBV29-1 with TRBJ2-2, with D perhaps assigned TRBD1 or TRBD2 (5 bases each). V lost 5 bases to trimming and J lost 1 base, with 14 bases between them. There are 15 residues in the CDR3. Germline V gene lookup returns CDR1 SQVTM and CDR2 ANQGSEA.